The 20 T cell receptor beta chains below come from one sample, sequenced in a study of control samples from healthy donors and cancer patients. Clones were sequenced by immunoSEQ multiplex PCR, and TCRdb holds only the in-frame ones, with some missing. Here the sample spans some 99,000 clones, about 89% being singletons. Sequenced: blood. The source of these receptors is a woman aged 50 to 60 in good health.

The V gene is TRBV5-6, the J gene TRBJ2-2; 12 bases match TRBD2. Germline lookup yields CDR1 SGHDT and CDR2 YYEEEE. V lost 0 bases and J lost 4; bases outside the gene matches: 7. The CDR3 sequence is 18 residues long. CDR3 nucleotides: TGTGCCAGCAGCTTGGTGACTAGCGGGAGAAGGAGCACCGGGGAGCTGTTTTTT. This encodes CASSLVTSGRRSTGELFF.

The V gene is TRBV27, the J gene TRBJ1-5; maybe TRBD1 (5 bases). Looked up from germline, CDR1 is MNHEY and CDR2 is SMNVEV (reference sequence). The CDR3 totals 16 residues. Trimming left V 5 bases short and J 3 bases short, with 17 bases between. CDR3 sequence (DNA): TGTGCCAGCAGTGAGGGTGATGGGGCCACCAATCAGCCCCAGCATTTT. Translating it yields CASSEGDGATNQPQHF.

CDR3 DNA: TGTGCCAGCAGCTTTAATCAGGAGGTGGAGACCCAGTACTTC. Its translation is CASSFNQEVETQYF. The rearrangement links TRBV13 to TRBJ2-5; D might be TRBD2 (5 bases). Between the trimmed V and J ends, which lost 3 bases and 5 bases, there was a span of 13 bases. Germline V lookup: CDR1 PRHDT, CDR2 FYEKMQ (reference sequence). This CDR3 region has 14 residues.

The gene calls are TRBV30 and TRBJ1-1; weak D call: TRBD1 (6 bases). Germline V gene lookup returns CDR1 GTSNPN and CDR2 SVGIG (reference sequence). This CDR3 has 15 residues. Trimming cost V 4 bases and J 1 base, with 16 bases left between them. The CDR3 loop reads CAWKYPDRTNTEAFF. The CDR3 region has the DNA TGTGCCTGGAAATACCCGGACAGAACGAACACTGAAGCTTTCTTT.

The chain couples TRBV10-3 to TRBJ1-5, with D possibly matching TRBD1 (5 bases). CDR1 and CDR2 (germline): ENHRY, SYGVKD. Trimming left V 4 bases short and J 1 base short, with 8 bases between. This CDR3 has 14 amino acids. The CDR3 is CAISGRDSNQPQHF. The DNA for the CDR3 is TGTGCCATCAGTGGCCGGGACAGCAATCAGCCCCAGCATTTT.

CDR3 sequence reads: CASSVVVTGRAFF. Here the CDR3 DNA reads TGTGCCAGCAGCGTAGTAGTCACAGGGCGTGCTTTCTTT. The chain joins TRBV9 to TRBJ1-1; a weak D match, TRBD1 (6 bases). The CDR3 consists of 13 residues. Trimming took off 0 bases at V and 11 bases at J, with 14 bases between the two ends. CDR1 and CDR2 from the germline V gene are SGDLS and YYNGEE. Full variable domain (rest looked up from reference TRBV9 and TRBJ1-1): DSGVTQTPKHLITATGQRVTLRCSPRSGDLSVYWYQQSLDQGLQFLIQYYNGEERAKGNILERFSAQQFPDLHSELNLSSLELGDSALYFCASSVVVTGRAFFGQGTRLTVV.

This clone was recorded at least ten times. Other nucleotide sequences from this sample produce the same CDR3. The CDR3 nucleotides are TGTGCCAGCAGCTTAGTCGGGAGGGGAGACACTGAAGCTTTCTTT. Amino acid sequence: CASSLVGRGDTEAFF. The J gene is TRBJ1-1, the V gene TRBV7-9, with a tentative D call TRBD1 (5 bases). The CDR3 sequence is 15 residues long. Trimming pared 1 base from V and 3 bases from J, leaving 12 bases between. The V gene's germline CDR1 is SEHNR and CDR2 FQNEAQ (reference sequence).

The rearrangement links TRBV4-1 to TRBJ2-2, with D possibly matching TRBD1 (5 bases). The ends were cut back, 4 bases at V and 0 bases at J, with 12 bases in the middle. In germline, CDR1 is MGHRA, CDR2 YSYEKL. The CDR3 runs to 16 residues. The CDR3 loop reads CASSPGADANTGELFF. As DNA, the CDR3 is TGCGCCAGCAGCCCTGGGGCAGATGCGAACACCGGGGAGCTGTTTTTT.

The DNA of the CDR3 is TGTGCCAGCAGCGACAGGGCAGGGCTCTACGAGCAGTACTTC. Amino acids: CASSDRAGLYEQYF. The V gene is TRBV3-1 (or the pseudogene TRBV3-2), the J gene TRBJ2-7; TRBD1 matches at 7 bases. Germline loops: CDR1 LGHDT, CDR2 YNNKEL (reference sequence). V shed 5 bases, J shed 3 bases, and the junction held 7 bases outside the gene matches. This CDR3 is 14 amino acids long.

This chain uses TRBV24-1 with TRBJ2-3, with 7 positions matching TRBD1. CDR1 and CDR2 (germline): KGHDR, SFDVKD. The CDR3 sequence is 15 residues long. Losses at the gene ends were 0 bases for V and 3 bases for J; bases not matched to a gene: 2. CDR3 DNA sequence: TGTGCCACCAGTGATTTGGAGACAGGGACAGATACGCAGTATTTT. This sequence encodes CATSDLETGTDTQYF.

The chain joins TRBV7-2 to TRBJ2-1, with D unresolved. The V gene lost 1 base and the J gene lost 10 bases, with 11 bases spanning the gap. The CDR3 loop spans 13 amino acids. CDR1 is SGHTA, CDR2 FQGNSA, per germline. CDR3 sequence (DNA): TGTGCCAGCAGCTTAGTTATGGCCGCAGAGCAGTTCTTC. Translation gives CASSLVMAAEQFF.

This clone was observed once. The chain carries TRBV19 and TRBJ2-1; 8 nucleotides match TRBD1. With V trimmed by 1 base and J by 5 bases, 7 bases remained unmatched. The germline gives CDR1 LNHDA, CDR2 SQIVND (reference sequence). The CDR3 is made up of 16 amino acids. The DNA for the CDR3 is TGTGCCAGTAGTATAGGTACAGGGGGTTGGAACAATGAGCAGTTCTTC. The encoded protein is CASSIGTGGWNNEQFF.

This chain joins TRBV11-2 and TRBJ2-5; the match to TRBD2 covers 9 bases. This CDR3 spans 14 amino acids. The V gene end was trimmed by 3 bases and the J gene end by 5 bases; junction bases not matched to a gene: 4. CDR1 and CDR2 from the germline V gene are SGHAT and FQNNGV. DNA for the CDR3: TGTGCCAGCAGCTTTAGCGGGAGCGGTGAGACCCAGTACTTC. Translating it yields CASSFSGSGETQYF.

This sequence joins TRBV4-1 and TRBJ1-2, with D possibly matching TRBD1 (5 bases). CDR1 MGHRA and CDR2 YSYEKL come from the germline V gene. The CDR3 sequence is 18 residues long. Trimming pared 0 bases from V and 0 bases from J, leaving 17 bases between. The CDR3 region is CASSQDFWTPRSNYGYTF. Here the CDR3 DNA reads TGCGCCAGCAGCCAAGATTTCTGGACACCACGTTCTAACTATGGCTACACCTTC.

The chain joins TRBV11-2 to TRBJ2-7; 8 bases are a match to TRBD1. Germline V gives CDR1 SGHAT, CDR2 FQNNGV. The CDR3 length is 13 residues. The CDR3 here is CASSLVQGAVLAV. For the CDR3, the DNA is TGTGCCAGCAGCTTAGTCCAGGGGGCGGTTTTAGCCGTC.

The chain is built from TRBV19 and TRBJ1-5; no definite D call. Germline loops: CDR1 LNHDA, CDR2 SQIVND (reference sequence). Trimming took 1 base from V and 5 from J, leaving 9 bases between them. The CDR3 has 14 residues. CDR3 nucleotide sequence: TGTGCCAGTAGTATAGGGGGATGGGATCAGCCCCAGCATTTT. Translated, it gives CASSIGGWDQPQHF. The variable domain in full, completed from reference TRBV19 and TRBJ1-5, reads DGGITQSPKYLFRKEGQNVTLSCEQNLNHDAMYWYRQDPGQGLRLIYYSQIVNDFQKGDIAEGYSVSREKKESFPLTVTSAQKNPTAFYLCASSIGGWDQPQHFGDGTRLSIL.

The rearrangement joins TRBV4-2 to TRBJ1-4; no clear D. Trimming shortened V by 2 bases and J by 7 bases, and 17 bases separated the two germline ends. The CDR3 has 16 amino acids. The V gene's germline CDR1 is LGHNA and CDR2 YNFKEQ. The CDR3 coding sequence is TGTGCCAGCAGCCAAAAAATGGGAGGGCTCGGTGAAAAACTGTTTTTT. It codes for CASSQKMGGLGEKLFF.

The chain links TRBV10-1 to TRBJ2-3; D is perhaps TRBD1 (6 bases). Deletions cut 5 bases from V and 7 bases from J, with 10 bases between. Germline V gene sequence: CDR1 WNHNN, CDR2 SYGVQD (reference sequence). The CDR3 covers 12 residues. The CDR3 region is CASSPDSYTQYF. CDR3 DNA sequence: TGCGCCAGCAGTCCGGACAGCTATACGCAGTATTTT.

This chain links TRBV4-1 with TRBJ2-5; 7 bases line up with TRBD1. This CDR3 spans 15 amino acids. The trim removed 4 bases at V and 1 base at J, leaving 6 bases unmatched. Per germline, CDR1 MGHRA and CDR2 YSYEKL. CDR3 nucleotide sequence: TGCGCCAGCAGCCGAGGACAGGCTGCCCAAGAGACCCAGTACTTC. Protein: CASSRGQAAQETQYF.

The chain employs TRBV4-3 and TRBJ1-6; TRBD1 is a possible D gene (5 bases). V was cut by 1 base and J by 13 bases, with 17 bases left in between. There are 15 residues in the CDR3. The germline gives CDR1 LGHNA, CDR2 YSLEER. CDR3 sequence (DNA): TGCGCCAGCAGCCAAGTTCTCTTGGGCCGGGACCCCCTCCACTTT. This gives the protein CASSQVLLGRDPLHF.